Listed below are T cell receptor beta chains from one sample, sequenced in a study of T-cell memory formation after mild COVID-19. MiXCR was run by TCRdb on the 5' RACE reads, yielding one entry per CDR3 protein. The table includes more than 300,000 distinct CDR3 sequences, 20% to 25% detected once. The sequenced material came from PBMCs or a T cell subset sorted from them (not recorded which). The source is a man between 18 and 35 years old who had mild COVID-19 (a few samples of this study predate the infection). Cell type and time point are not known. Both conserved end residues are part of each CDR3. The order of the fields is V gene, J gene, D gene, clone size, CDR3 DNA, CDR3 protein. The D gene is left open where the match is weak. Clone sizes are given selectively: once, few, many, or a class where the clone is expanded.

TRBV30	TRBJ1-1	NA	NA	TGTGCCTGGAGTTCCACTGAAGCTTTCTTT	CAWSSTEAFF
TRBV9	TRBJ2-5	TRBD2	NA	TGTGCCAGCAGCGTAGGTTCTAGCGGGCTGGGGGAGACCCAGTACTTC	CASSVGSSGLGETQYF
TRBV6-2/TRBV6-3	TRBJ1-5	NA	few	TGTGCCAGCAGCACCTGGTGGGCTGTCAATAGCAATCAGCCCCAGCATTTT	CASSTWWAVNSNQPQHF
TRBV7-2	TRBJ2-1	NA	few	TGTGCCAGCAGCACTATCATCCGGGAGCAGTTCTTC	CASSTIIREQFF
TRBV3-1	TRBJ1-2	NA	few	TGTGCCAGCAGCTACCACCCATTTACGTTGGACTATGGCTACACCTTC	CASSYHPFTLDYGYTF
TRBV5-1	TRBJ2-3	TRBD1	NA	TGCGCCAGCAGCACCAGGGGGCAGGGCACAGATACGCAGTATTTT	CASSTRGQGTDTQYF
TRBV5-1	TRBJ2-3	TRBD2	NA	TGCGCCAGCAGCTACCTCTCCGCGGGGGGTAGCACAGATACGCAGTATTTT	CASSYLSAGGSTDTQYF
TRBV20-1	TRBJ1-6	TRBD1	NA	TGCAGTGCAGAGACAGGGGCCGGGGATTCACCCCTCCACTTT	CSAETGAGDSPLHF
TRBV29-1	TRBJ1-5	NA	NA	TGCAGCGTTGAGGTCCAGCCCCAGCATTTT	CSVEVQPQHF
TRBV3-1	TRBJ2-3	NA	few	TGTGCCAGCAGCCTCGGTCCCACCCCAGATACGCAGTATTTT	CASSLGPTPDTQYF
TRBV7-2	TRBJ2-3	TRBD2	many	TGTGCCAGCAGCCCGGGGACTAGCGGACCAGATACGCAGTATTTT	CASSPGTSGPDTQYF
TRBV7-6	TRBJ2-3	NA	few	TGTGCCAGCAGCTCTACCAACACAGATACGCAGTATTTT	CASSSTNTDTQYF
TRBV20-1	TRBJ1-5	NA	few	TGCAGTGCAAGAAGGAGCAGGGCTAGCAATCAGCCCCAGCATTTT	CSARRSRASNQPQHF
TRBV7-2	TRBJ2-3	NA	few	TGTGCCAGCAGCTTTGTCCCCACAGATACGCAGTATTTT	CASSFVPTDTQYF
TRBV24-1	TRBJ2-5	TRBD1	few	TGTGCCACCAGTGATTCCAGGGGGCTCGAGACCCAGTACTTC	CATSDSRGLETQYF
TRBV7-2	TRBJ1-3	NA	NA	TGTGCCAGCAGGACCGACTCAGGGACCCTCTCTGGAAACACCATATATTTT	CASRTDSGTLSGNTIYF
TRBV12-3/TRBV12-4	TRBJ1-2	NA	NA	TGTGCCAGCAGTTCGAGGCGGAGGGATGGCTACACCTTC	CASSSRRRDGYTF
TRBV6-6	TRBJ1-2	NA	few	TGTGCCAGCAGCTCTACCTCCAGACAGGCTAACTATGGCTACACCTTC	CASSSTSRQANYGYTF
TRBV12-3/TRBV12-4	TRBJ2-5	TRBD1	few	TGTGCCAGCAGTCCCGGGACAGGTGGCCAAGAGACCCAGTACTTC	CASSPGTGGQETQYF
TRBV12-5	TRBJ1-1	NA	NA	TGTGCTAGTGGTTTGGGGGACACTGAAGCTTTCTTT	CASGLGDTEAFF
TRBV20-1	TRBJ1-1	NA	few	TGCAGTGCCAAAGCGTGGGGAGCCACTGAAGCTTTCTTT	CSAKAWGATEAFF
TRBV27	TRBJ1-2	NA	NA	TGTGCCAGCAGACAGGACGGATCTTATGGCTACACCTTC	CASRQDGSYGYTF